One and the same sample provided the 21 T cell receptor beta chains below, sequenced in a study of CD8 T cells in Susac syndrome. After extraction with the RNeasy kit, roughly 0.45 to 1 ug of the RNA was reverse transcribed using random hexamers. TCRdb analysed the immunoSEQ multiplex PCR reads with MiXCR anew, one entry per CDR3 protein. This table holds 95,000 to 150,000 distinct CDR3 sequences, 85% to 95% found once. The sequenced sample was CD8+ T cells from PBMCs. The receptors stem from a human donor with multiple sclerosis.

The gene calls are TRBV6-2 or TRBV6-3 and TRBJ1-1; possible D gene TRBD1, 5 bases. The CDR3 runs to 14 residues. The V gene's germline CDR1 is MNHEY and CDR2 SVGEGT. V lost 5 bases and J 1 base, leaving 11 bases between the germline ends. This chain's CDR3 is CASSPRDANTEAFF. For the CDR3, the DNA is TGTGCCAGCAGTCCTCGGGACGCGAACACTGAAGCTTTCTTT.

This sequence joins TRBV5-6 and TRBJ2-5; D unclear. Deletions cut 4 bases from V and 4 bases from J, with 20 bases between. The CDR3 length is 16 residues. CDR1 is SGHDT and CDR2 is YYEEEE in the germline V gene. In DNA form, the CDR3 reads TGTGCCAGCAGCCCCGCCAGAGGTAACCGGCTAGAGACCCAGTACTTC. It translates to CASSPARGNRLETQYF.

The gene calls are TRBV9 and TRBJ1-2; 8 nucleotides align to TRBD1. After removal of 0 bases from V and 2 bases from J, the junction contained 0 bases not matched to a gene. Germline loops: CDR1 SGDLS, CDR2 YYNGEE. The CDR3 is made up of 14 amino acids. CDR3 in amino acids: CASSVGTGNYGYTF. CDR3 DNA: TGTGCCAGCAGCGTAGGGACAGGGAACTATGGCTACACCTTC. The full variable domain, its missing parts supplied by reference TRBV9 and TRBJ1-2, is DSGVTQTPKHLITATGQRVTLRCSPRSGDLSVYWYQQSLDQGLQFLIQYYNGEERAKGNILERFSAQQFPDLHSELNLSSLELGDSALYFCASSVGTGNYGYTFGSGTRLTVV.

CDR3 amino acids: CSAQTGNEQYF. The CDR3 nucleotides are TGCAGTGCCCAAACAGGGAACGAGCAGTACTTC. The chain couples TRBV20-1 to TRBJ2-7; TRBD1 is a possible D gene (6 bases). V was cut by 6 bases and J by 5 bases, with 11 bases left in between. Germline values: CDR1 DFQATT, CDR2 SNEGSKA (reference sequence). This CDR3 is built from 11 residues.

This chain joins TRBV15 and TRBJ2-5; weak D call: TRBD2 (5 bases). The germline CDR1 and CDR2 sequences are LNHNV and YYDKDF (reference sequence). The CDR3 is 16 residues long. Trimming left V 8 bases short and J 0 bases short, with 19 bases between. The chain's CDR3 is CATRDSLAPYQETQYF. The DNA for the CDR3 is TGTGCCACCCGAGATTCCCTAGCACCCTACCAAGAGACCCAGTACTTC. Variable domain in full (rest from reference TRBV15 and TRBJ2-5): DAMVIQNPRYQVTQFGKPVTLSCSQTLNHNVMYWYQQKSSQAPKLLFHYYDKDFNNEADTPDNFQSRRPNTSFCFLDIRSPGLGDTAMYLCATRDSLAPYQETQYFGPGTRLLVL.

The rearrangement links TRBV28 to TRBJ2-6, with D hard to call. Trimming cost V 7 bases and J 0 bases, with 10 bases left between them. Germline loops: CDR1 MDHEN, CDR2 SYDVKM. The CDR3 is 15 residues long. In DNA form, the CDR3 reads TGTGCCAGCAAGACCCATCGCTCTGGGGCCAACGTCCTGACTTTC. It codes for CASKTHRSGANVLTF. The variable domain in full, with the rest retrieved from reference TRBV28 and TRBJ2-6, is DVKVTQSSRYLVKRTGEKVFLECVQDMDHENMFWYRQDPGLGLRLIYFSYDVKMKEKGDIPEGYSVSREKKERFSLILESASTNQTSMYLCASKTHRSGANVLTFGAGSRLTVL.

The gene calls are TRBV11-2 and TRBJ1-1, with D hard to call. Trimming took 4 bases from V and 1 from J, leaving 10 bases between them. The germline V gene encodes CDR1 SGHAT and CDR2 FQNNGV. The CDR3 is 14 amino acids. CDR3 amino acids: CASSSRTANTEAFF. Written as DNA, the CDR3 is TGTGCCAGCAGCTCACGGACGGCGAACACTGAAGCTTTCTTT.

The J gene is TRBJ2-1, the V gene TRBV19; unclear D gene. Germline CDR1 and CDR2: LNHDA and SQIVND (reference sequence). Trimming took off 2 bases at V and 5 bases at J, with 7 bases between the two ends. The CDR3 is 13 residues long. CDR3 in amino acids: CASSIFLDNEQFF. CDR3 DNA: TGTGCCAGTAGTATATTCTTGGACAATGAGCAGTTCTTC.

This clonotype appeared a few times. The chain combines TRBV27 with TRBJ2-3; a weak D match, TRBD2 (6 bases). Germline CDR1 MNHEY, CDR2 SMNVEV (reference sequence). There are 13 residues in the CDR3. V lost 6 bases, J lost 6 bases, and 13 bases lay in between. CDR3 DNA sequence: TGTGCCAGCAGCTACCCACGGGAGGATACGCAGTATTTT. Translated: CASSYPREDTQYF.

This rearrangement joins TRBV14 to TRBJ2-7, with D uncertain. Germline loops: CDR1 SGHDN, CDR2 FVKESK. This CDR3 spans 13 amino acids. Trimming removed 5 bases at V and 2 bases at J, with 10 bases between. The CDR3 protein is CASSAAWPYEQYF. The CDR3 DNA sequence: TGTGCCAGCAGCGCCGCTTGGCCCTACGAGCAGTACTTC.

V gene TRBV12-5 combines with J gene TRBJ1-5; TRBD1 aligns across 7 bases. The CDR3 is made up of 15 amino acids. CDR1 is LGHNT and CDR2 is FRNRAP in the germline V gene. With V trimmed by 7 bases and J by 2 bases, 8 bases remained unmatched. The CDR3 is CASARGGNGNQPQHF. The CDR3 region has the DNA TGTGCTAGTGCCAGAGGGGGCAACGGCAATCAGCCCCAGCATTTT. Full variable domain (remainder filled in from reference TRBV12-5 and TRBJ1-5): DARVTQTPRHKVTEMGQEVTMRCQPILGHNTVFWYRQTMMQGLELLAYFRNRAPLDDSGMPKDRFSAEMPDATLATLKIQPSEPRDSAVYFCASARGGNGNQPQHFGDGTRLSIL.

This clonotype occurred once. This chain connects TRBV4-1 to TRBJ1-4; no clear D gene. CDR3 size: 14 residues. Germline V gene data show CDR1 as MGHRA and CDR2 as YSYEKL. V lost 1 base and J 5 bases, leaving 8 bases between the germline ends. CDR3 region: CASSQGGSNEKLFF. The CDR3 DNA sequence: TGCGCCAGCAGCCAAGGAGGGAGCAATGAAAAACTGTTTTTT.

This clonotype was counted a single time. V is TRBV11-2 and J is TRBJ2-1, with 13 nucleotides matching TRBD2. The length of the CDR3 is 16 residues. Germline CDR1 SGHAT, CDR2 FQNNGV. V trimming: 5 bases; J trimming: 13 bases; junction bases outside the gene matches: 14. The CDR3 DNA reads as TGTGCCAGCAGCGACAGGACTAGCGGGAGTGCCCTCATTCAGTTCTTC. Translation: CASSDRTSGSALIQFF.

J is TRBJ2-1 and V is TRBV11-2; TRBD1 matches 7 bases. The CDR3 extends over 16 amino acids. Germline V gives CDR1 SGHAT, CDR2 FQNNGV. The trim removed 3 bases at V and 7 bases at J, leaving 12 bases unmatched. The CDR3 sequence: CASSFNRGHTTNEQFF. CDR3 DNA: TGTGCCAGCAGCTTTAACAGGGGCCACACAACAAATGAGCAGTTCTTC.

The J gene is TRBJ2-6, the V gene TRBV24-1; tentatively, D is TRBD2 (5 bases). Germline V gene lookup returns CDR1 KGHDR and CDR2 SFDVKD. The CDR3 has 15 amino acids. The V and J ends lost 5 bases and 0 bases respectively, with 7 bases between them. The CDR3 region is CATSVSVSGANVLTF. The DNA for the CDR3 is TGTGCCACCAGTGTTAGCGTCTCTGGGGCCAACGTCCTGACTTTC.

This rearrangement joins TRBV11-3 to TRBJ2-7, with D perhaps TRBD2 (6 bases). V gave up 1 base and J gave up 2 bases, with 12 bases separating them. Per the germline V gene, CDR1 is SGHNT and CDR2 is YENEEA. The CDR3 contains 15 residues. CDR3 loop: CASSLGVGGTYEQYV. The CDR3 bases are TGTGCCAGCAGCTTAGGGGTTGGGGGGACCTACGAGCAGTACGTC.

This chain links TRBV3-1 with TRBJ2-5; 12 nucleotides match TRBD2. Trimming took 3 bases from V and 4 from J; bases not matched to a gene: 6. CDR1 and CDR2 (germline): LGHDT, YNNKEL (reference sequence). CDR3 length: 16 amino acids. The CDR3 protein is CASSQPGLAGLETQYF. The CDR3 nucleotides read TGTGCCAGCAGCCAGCCCGGACTAGCGGGGCTAGAGACCCAGTACTTC.

The chain employs TRBV5-6 and TRBJ2-2, with D possibly being TRBD1 (5 bases). In germline, CDR1 is SGHDT, CDR2 YYEEEE. The CDR3 is 13 amino acids. The V end lost 3 bases, the J end lost 6 bases, and 9 bases lay between the germline ends. CDR3 coding DNA: TGTGCCAGCAGCTCGCCAGGGCCCGGGGAGCTGTTTTTT. Encoded protein: CASSSPGPGELFF.

The chain combines TRBV14 with TRBJ2-2; D remains ambiguous. The V gene lost 0 bases and the J gene lost 0 bases, with 11 bases spanning the gap. This CDR3 has 17 residues. Germline CDR1 and CDR2: SGHDN and FVKESK. The CDR3 is CASSQDSQRANTGELFF. The CDR3 DNA reads as TGTGCCAGCAGCCAAGATAGCCAACGGGCGAACACCGGGGAGCTGTTTTTT.

The count of this clonotype is one. The chain links TRBV14 to TRBJ1-2, with no clear D. Germline V lookup: CDR1 SGHDN, CDR2 FVKESK. V lost 4 bases to trimming and J lost 2 bases, with 14 bases between them. The length of the CDR3 is 15 residues. In DNA, the CDR3 is TGTGCCAGCAGCCTGACGACGGCACCCAACTATGGCTACACCTTC. Its translation: CASSLTTAPNYGYTF.

The chain links TRBV20-1 to TRBJ2-7; D unresolved. V was clipped by 6 bases and J by 1 base, with 16 bases between them. The V gene's germline CDR1 is DFQATT and CDR2 SNEGSKA (reference sequence). The CDR3 has 14 residues. DNA of the CDR3: TGCAGTGCGGAGCCTCAAACCAGATCCTACGAGCAGTACTTC. Translated, it gives CSAEPQTRSYEQYF.